Below, one T cell receptor (beta chain) is given with its context. The antigen remains undetermined. Sequenced by immunoSEQ multiplex PCR; TCRdb stores in-frame clones only, minus some. This table has around 220,000 clones, roughly 94% appearing once. This entry is derived from a study of T cell responses to AZD1222 COVID-19 vaccine. CDR1 MNHEY and CDR2 SMNVEV come from the germline V gene (reference sequence). The CDR3 covers 17 residues. The V and J ends lost 5 bases and 2 bases, in that order; junction bases with no gene match: 12. Study observations and caveats: Repertoire sampling was restricted to post-peak T cell response timepoints. Close to half of all spike-specific TCRs reportedly target regions of the variants that are unmutated. The sample set comprised mostly white British donors with more females, and clonal diversity was possibly underestimated.

This chain joins TRBV27 and TRBJ2-3, with 8 bases matching TRBD2. The sequence derives from an adult who received the MenACWY meningococcal vaccine as a control. Sample: peripheral blood, taken 28 days after the second dose of the MenACWY control vaccine. The DNA for the CDR3 is TGTGCCAGCAGTCCACTGAGTAGCGGGACGACCACAGATACGCAGTATTTT. Amino acid sequence: CASSPLSSGTTTDTQYF.